This TCR beta chain was recovered during a study of blood T cells in healthy people across ages. Overall study results and limits: The unknown donor CMV status may have confounded expanded clonotype changes. Per-million-T-cell TCR beta diversity fell roughly linearly with age.

Combining a sample-barcoded 5' primer with a J-beta primer mix, a second PCR ran for about 6 to 11 cycles. One entry per CDR3 protein, called by TCRdb with MiXCR from the 5' RACE reads. The sample consists of approximately 810,000 distinct CDR3 sequences, less than 35% of them appearing once. This CDR3 comprises 12 residues. Germline CDR1 DFQATT, CDR2 SNEGSKA (reference sequence). With regard to this clonotype: The antigen is undetermined. A read error is possible here, since a much larger clone lies one base away.

This clonotype was obtained from a woman aged 80 or older in good health. The sequenced sample was blood. This rearrangement joins TRBV20-1 to TRBJ2-7; tentative D call: TRBD1 (5 bases). CDR3 sequence reads: CRAPDRGYEQYF. DNA of the CDR3: TGCAGGGCTCCCGACAGAGGCTACGAGCAGTACTTC.